This paragraph reports one T cell receptor beta chain. How the authors handled the data: Reference gene primer amplification in the assay estimated nucleated cell counts. The repertoire was sequenced with immunoSEQ multiplex PCR; TCRdb's copy has only in-frame clones and lacks some. That table furnishes V, J and clone size, whereas the DNA furnished D and trimming. The sample holds approximately 180,000 clones, 80% to 95% seen once. The sample is drawn from a study of blood T cell repertoires in COVID-19. Study at large: Italy, Spain and the United States were the sources of the convalescent and acute COVID-19 samples. Nucleic acid was either cDNA or gDNA, and it came from T cells, B-cell-depleted T cells, or PBMCs.

The material sequenced was peripheral blood. The sequence was collected from a man aged 50-60 years with acute or convalescent COVID-19.

The CDR3 is CASSLGIAGDYGYTF. The CDR3 DNA sequence: TGTGCCAGCAGCTTAGGAATCGCAGGGGACTATGGCTACACCTTC. This chain connects TRBV7-9 to TRBJ1-2; a possible D gene is TRBD1 (6 bases). Trimming removed 1 base from V and 3 bases from J, with 12 bases in between. Per the germline V gene, CDR1 is SEHNR and CDR2 is FQNEAQ (reference sequence). This CDR3 is built from 15 residues.